The present T cell receptor (beta chain) was sequenced within a study of cytomegalovirus exposure and HLA in healthy donors. PCR used 60 Vbeta primers and 13 Jbeta primers. Some clones are missing from TCRdb's copy, which holds only in-frame ones; the method was immunoSEQ multiplex PCR. The sample records some 150,000 clones, around 80% being singletons. The CDR3 covers 16 residues. The germline V gene encodes CDR1 LNHDA and CDR2 SQIVND (reference sequence). V lost 0 bases and J 4 bases, leaving 12 bases between the germline ends. The sequencing sample was made of PBMCs. The chain has TRBV19 and TRBJ1-4; D remains unclear. The source of this sequence is a man between 35 and 55 years old in good health and CMV-seropositive. CDR3 sequence: CASSIDHENSNEKLFF. As DNA, the CDR3 is TGTGCCAGTAGTATAGATCACGAAAACAGTAATGAAAAACTGTTTTTT.